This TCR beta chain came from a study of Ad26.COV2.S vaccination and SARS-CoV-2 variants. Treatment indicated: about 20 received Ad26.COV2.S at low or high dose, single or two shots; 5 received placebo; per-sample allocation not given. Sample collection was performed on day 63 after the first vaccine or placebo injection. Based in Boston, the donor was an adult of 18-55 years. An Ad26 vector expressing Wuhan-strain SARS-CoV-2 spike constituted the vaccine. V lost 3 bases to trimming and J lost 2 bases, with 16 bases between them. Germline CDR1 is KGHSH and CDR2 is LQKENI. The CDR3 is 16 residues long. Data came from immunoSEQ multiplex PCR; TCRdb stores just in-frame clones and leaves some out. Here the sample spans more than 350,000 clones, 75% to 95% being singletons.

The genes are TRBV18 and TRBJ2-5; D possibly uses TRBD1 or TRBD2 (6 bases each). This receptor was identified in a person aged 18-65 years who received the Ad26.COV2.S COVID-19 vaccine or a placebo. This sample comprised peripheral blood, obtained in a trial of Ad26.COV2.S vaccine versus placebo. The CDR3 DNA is TGTGCCAGCTCACCCCAAGCAGGGGAGGAACAAGAGACCCAGTACTTC. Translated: CASSPQAGEEQETQYF.